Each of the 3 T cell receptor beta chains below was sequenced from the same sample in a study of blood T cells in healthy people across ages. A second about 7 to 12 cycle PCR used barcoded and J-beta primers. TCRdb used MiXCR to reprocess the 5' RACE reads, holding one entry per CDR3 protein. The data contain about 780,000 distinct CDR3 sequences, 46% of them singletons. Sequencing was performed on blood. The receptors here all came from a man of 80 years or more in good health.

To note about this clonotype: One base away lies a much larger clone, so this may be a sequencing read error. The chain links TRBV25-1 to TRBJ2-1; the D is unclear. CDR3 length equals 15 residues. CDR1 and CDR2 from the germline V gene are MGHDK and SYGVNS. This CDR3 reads CASREYKGLGHEQFF. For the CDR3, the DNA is TGTGCCAGCCGTGAATATAAGGGTCTGGGCCATGAGCAGTTCTTC.

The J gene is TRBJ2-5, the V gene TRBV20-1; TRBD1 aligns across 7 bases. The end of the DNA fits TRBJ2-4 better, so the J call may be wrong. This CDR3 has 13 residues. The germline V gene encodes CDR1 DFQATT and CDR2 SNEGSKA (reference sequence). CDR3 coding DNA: TGCAGTGCTAGGACAGGGTCGCGAAACATTCAGTACTTC. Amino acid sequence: CSARTGSRNIQYF.

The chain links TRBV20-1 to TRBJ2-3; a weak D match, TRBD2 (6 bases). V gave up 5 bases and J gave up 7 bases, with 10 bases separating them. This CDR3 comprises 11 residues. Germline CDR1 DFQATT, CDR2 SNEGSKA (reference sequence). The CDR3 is CSAPAGNTQYF. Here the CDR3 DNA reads TGCAGTGCTCCCGCGGGGAATACGCAGTATTTT.